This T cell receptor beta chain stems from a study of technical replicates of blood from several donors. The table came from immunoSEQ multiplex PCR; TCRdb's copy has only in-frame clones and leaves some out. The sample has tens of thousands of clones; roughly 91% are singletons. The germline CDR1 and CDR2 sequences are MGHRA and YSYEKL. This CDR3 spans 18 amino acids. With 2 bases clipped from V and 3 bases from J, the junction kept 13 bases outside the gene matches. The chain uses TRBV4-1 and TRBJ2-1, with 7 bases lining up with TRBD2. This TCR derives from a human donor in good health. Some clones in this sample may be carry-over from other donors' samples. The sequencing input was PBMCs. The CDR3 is CASSQIQRGPLIYNEQFF. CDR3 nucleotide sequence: TGCGCCAGCAGCCAAATACAGCGGGGACCACTTATCTACAATGAGCAGTTCTTC.